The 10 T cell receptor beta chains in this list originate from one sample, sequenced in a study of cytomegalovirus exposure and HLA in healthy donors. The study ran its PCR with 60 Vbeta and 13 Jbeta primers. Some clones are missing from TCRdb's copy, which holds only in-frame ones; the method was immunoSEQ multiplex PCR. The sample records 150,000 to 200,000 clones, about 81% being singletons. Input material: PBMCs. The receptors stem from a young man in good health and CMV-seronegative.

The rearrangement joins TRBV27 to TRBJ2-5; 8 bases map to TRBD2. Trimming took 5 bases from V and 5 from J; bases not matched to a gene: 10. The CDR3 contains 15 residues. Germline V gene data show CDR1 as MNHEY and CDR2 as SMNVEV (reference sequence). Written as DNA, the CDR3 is TGTGCCAGCAGTGTGACTAGCGACATGGGGGAGACCCAGTACTTC. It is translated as CASSVTSDMGETQYF.

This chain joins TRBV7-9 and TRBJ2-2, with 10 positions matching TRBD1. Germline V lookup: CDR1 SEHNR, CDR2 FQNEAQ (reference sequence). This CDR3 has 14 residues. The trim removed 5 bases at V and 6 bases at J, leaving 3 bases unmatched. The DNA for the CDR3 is TGTGCCAGCAGCAAGGACAGGGGGTCCGGGGAGCTGTTTTTT. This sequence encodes CASSKDRGSGELFF.

The CDR3 is CASGRETVPPLHF. Here the CDR3 DNA reads TGTGCCAGCGGGCGAGAAACTGTGCCACCCCTCCACTTT. This chain links TRBV11-2 with TRBJ1-6; D call uncertain. Germline V gene sequence: CDR1 SGHAT, CDR2 FQNNGV. The CDR3 contains 13 residues. Trimming took 8 bases from V and 11 from J, leaving 16 bases between them.

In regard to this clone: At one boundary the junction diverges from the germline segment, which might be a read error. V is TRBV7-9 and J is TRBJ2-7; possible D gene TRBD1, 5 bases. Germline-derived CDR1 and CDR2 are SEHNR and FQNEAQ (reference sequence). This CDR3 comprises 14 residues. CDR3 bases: TGTTCCAGCAGCTTATCAGGGATCAACTACGAGCAGTACTTC. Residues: CSSSLSGINYEQYF. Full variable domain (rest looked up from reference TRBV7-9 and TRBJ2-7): DTGVSQNPRHKITKRGQNVTFRCDPISEHNRLYWYRQTLGQGPEFLTYFQNEAQLEKSRLLSDRFSAERPKGSFSTLEIQRTEQGDSAMYLCSSSLSGINYEQYFGPGTRLTVT.

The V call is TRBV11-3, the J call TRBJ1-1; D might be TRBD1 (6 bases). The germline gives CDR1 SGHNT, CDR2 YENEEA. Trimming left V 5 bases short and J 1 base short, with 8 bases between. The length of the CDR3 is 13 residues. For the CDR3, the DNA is TGTGCCAGCAGCCCCAGGGGGAACACTGAAGCTTTCTTT. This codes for CASSPRGNTEAFF.

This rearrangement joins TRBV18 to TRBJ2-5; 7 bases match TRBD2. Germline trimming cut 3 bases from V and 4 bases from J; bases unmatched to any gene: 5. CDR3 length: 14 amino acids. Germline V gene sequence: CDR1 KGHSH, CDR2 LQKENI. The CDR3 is CASSPSGGGETQYF. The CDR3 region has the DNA TGTGCCAGCTCACCGAGCGGCGGGGGAGAGACCCAGTACTTC.

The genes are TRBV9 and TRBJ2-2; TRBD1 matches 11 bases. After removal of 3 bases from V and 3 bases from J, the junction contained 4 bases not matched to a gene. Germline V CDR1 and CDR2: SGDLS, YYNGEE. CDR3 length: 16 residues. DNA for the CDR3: TGTGCCAGCAGCGAAACGGGACAGGGGGACACCGGGGAGCTGTTTTTT. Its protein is CASSETGQGDTGELFF.

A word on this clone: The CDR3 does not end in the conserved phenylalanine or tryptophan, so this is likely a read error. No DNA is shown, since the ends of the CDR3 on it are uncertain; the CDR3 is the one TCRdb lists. This CDR3 is CASSYGSGTGKAHI. This chain links TRBV5-6 with TRBJ1-2; no DNA check was done on the table's D call, TRBD1. In germline, CDR1 is SGHDT, CDR2 YYEEEE. The CDR3 region is 14 residues in length, termini included.

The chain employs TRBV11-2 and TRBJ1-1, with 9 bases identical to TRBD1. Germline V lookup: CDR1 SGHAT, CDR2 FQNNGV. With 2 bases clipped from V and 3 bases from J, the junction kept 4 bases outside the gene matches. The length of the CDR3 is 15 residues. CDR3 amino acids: CASSLRWDRDTEAFF. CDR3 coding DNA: TGTGCCAGCAGCTTAAGATGGGACAGGGACACTGAAGCTTTCTTT.

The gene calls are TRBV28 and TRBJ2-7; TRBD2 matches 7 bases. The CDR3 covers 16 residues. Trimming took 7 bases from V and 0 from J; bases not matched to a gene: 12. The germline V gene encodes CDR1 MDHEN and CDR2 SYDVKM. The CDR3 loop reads CASILSGGGGSYEQYF. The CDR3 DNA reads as TGTGCCAGCATTCTCTCGGGGGGAGGCGGCTCCTACGAGCAGTACTTC. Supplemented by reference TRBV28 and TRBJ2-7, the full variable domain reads DVKVTQSSRYLVKRTGEKVFLECVQDMDHENMFWYRQDPGLGLRLIYFSYDVKMKEKGDIPEGYSVSREKKERFSLILESASTNQTSMYLCASILSGGGGSYEQYFGPGTRLTVT.